Below, 26 T cell receptor beta chains from the same sample are listed, as sequenced in a study of cytomegalovirus exposure and HLA in healthy donors. Researchers ran the PCR with 60 Vbeta and 13 Jbeta primers. The repertoire was sequenced with immunoSEQ multiplex PCR; TCRdb's copy has only in-frame clones and lacks some. The sample shows under 150,000 clones, around four fifths of them seen only once. The source material was PBMCs. The origin of the receptors is a boy younger than 18 in good health and CMV-seronegative.

This clone was seen a few times. This rearrangement joins TRBV7-9 to TRBJ2-7; 15 nucleotides align to TRBD2. CDR3 length: 15 residues. Germline CDR1 is SEHNR and CDR2 is FQNEAQ (reference sequence). V lost 8 bases to trimming and J lost 6 bases; unmatched junction nucleotides: 8. CDR3 region: CASGPPGLAGGEQYF. The CDR3 nucleotides are TGTGCCAGCGGGCCCCCGGGACTAGCGGGAGGCGAGCAGTACTTC.

This clone came up a few times. This rearrangement joins TRBV11-2 to TRBJ1-1; 7 bases are shared with TRBD1. Trimming removed 3 bases from V and 0 bases from J; junction bases left unmatched: 10. There are 17 residues in the CDR3. The germline V gene has CDR1 SGHAT and CDR2 FQNNGV. As DNA, the CDR3 is TGTGCCAGCAGCTTTCCAACCTTGGGACAGATGAACACTGAAGCTTTCTTT. Its protein product is CASSFPTLGQMNTEAFF.

The chain employs TRBV30 and TRBJ1-3, with D possibly matching TRBD1 (6 bases). Trimming left V 0 bases short and J 3 bases short, with 12 bases between. CDR3 size: 15 residues. CDR1 GTSNPN and CDR2 SVGIG come from the germline V gene (reference sequence). CDR3 DNA sequence: TGTGCCTGGAGTGTAGGGGCAGGGGTTGGAAACACCATATATTTT. Amino acids: CAWSVGAGVGNTIYF.

The chain carries TRBV2 and TRBJ2-7, with 12 bases identical to TRBD2. The CDR3 sequence is 18 residues long. Trimming took 1 base from V and 4 from J; bases not matched to a gene: 11. CDR1 SNHLY and CDR2 FYNNEI come from the germline V gene. CDR3: CASSEDASGRAFPYEQYF. The CDR3 bases are TGTGCCAGCAGTGAAGATGCTAGCGGGAGGGCTTTTCCTTACGAGCAGTACTTC. Full variable domain (rest looked up from reference TRBV2 and TRBJ2-7): EPEVTQTPSHQVTQMGQEVILRCVPISNHLYFYWYRQILGQKVEFLVSFYNNEISEKSEIFDDQFSVERPDGSNFTLKIRSTKLEDSAMYFCASSEDASGRAFPYEQYFGPGTRLTVT.

This clone was picked up one time. The rearrangement uses TRBV5-1 and TRBJ2-7; 8 bases fit TRBD1. Germline values: CDR1 SGHRS, CDR2 YFSETQ. The V and J ends lost 3 bases and 6 bases, in that order; junction bases with no gene match: 11. This CDR3 comprises 15 residues. DNA for the CDR3: TGCGCCAGCAGCTCGAAGGACAGGGAGGTGTGCGAGCAGTACTTC. Its translation is CASSSKDREVCEQYF.

The V and J genes are TRBV4-1 and TRBJ2-3, with a possible D match to TRBD2 (6 bases). This CDR3 comprises 13 residues. Germline-derived CDR1 and CDR2 are MGHRA and YSYEKL. V gave up 3 bases and J gave up 8 bases, with 12 bases separating them. CDR3 residues: CASSQGLRSTQYF. The CDR3 nucleotides read TGCGCCAGCAGCCAGGGACTGAGAAGTACGCAGTATTTT.

The gene calls are TRBV4-2 and TRBJ1-5, with 9 bases that match TRBD1. CDR3 size: 17 residues. The trim removed 3 bases at V and 1 base at J, leaving 7 bases unmatched. Germline CDR1 is LGHNA and CDR2 is YNFKEQ. The CDR3 is CASSQETGGESNQPQHF. CDR3 bases: TGTGCCAGCAGCCAGGAGACAGGGGGGGAGAGCAATCAGCCCCAGCATTTT.

This chain's CDR3 is CASSLLLVDTQYF. In DNA, the CDR3 is TGTGCCAGCAGCTTATTGTTAGTTGATACGCAGTATTTT. The rearrangement uses TRBV11-2 and TRBJ2-3, with no clear D. The germline CDR1 and CDR2 sequences are SGHAT and FQNNGV. The V end was cut by 2 bases, the J end by 6 bases, with 9 bases between. The CDR3 is made up of 13 amino acids.

The chain uses TRBV7-9 and TRBJ2-3, with a tentative D call TRBD2 (5 bases). Trimming took 1 base from V and 3 from J, leaving 17 bases between them. CDR1 and CDR2 (germline): SEHNR, FQNEAQ (reference sequence). The CDR3 is 17 residues long. CDR3 sequence (DNA): TGTGCCAGCAGCTTAGGGTCTAGCACCCGCGGGACAGATACGCAGTATTTT. It codes for CASSLGSSTRGTDTQYF.

The chain employs TRBV7-8 and TRBJ1-3, with TRBD1 as a possible D gene (6 bases). CDR1 is SGHVS and CDR2 is FQNEAQ in the germline V gene. The CDR3 has 15 amino acids. The V gene lost 2 bases and the J gene lost 2 bases, with 10 bases spanning the gap. The DNA for the CDR3 is TGTGCCAGCAGCTTAAGGCAGGGGACTGGAAACACCATATATTTT. Protein: CASSLRQGTGNTIYF. The entire variable domain, with the rest obtained from reference TRBV7-8 and TRBJ1-3, is as follows: GAGVSQSPRYKVAKRGQDVALRCDPISGHVSLFWYQQALGQGPEFLTYFQNEAQLDKSGLPSDRFFAERPEGSVSTLKIQRTQQEDSAVYLCASSLRQGTGNTIYFGEGSWLTVV.

V and J are TRBV11-3 and TRBJ2-2; 7 bases line up with TRBD2. J lost 5 bases, V lost 0 bases, and 3 bases had no gene match. The germline CDR1 and CDR2 sequences are SGHNT and YENEEA. The CDR3 has 15 residues. CDR3 protein: CASSLDGTITGELFF. In DNA form, the CDR3 reads TGTGCCAGCAGCTTAGACGGGACTATTACCGGGGAGCTGTTTTTT. The variable domain in full, completed from reference TRBV11-3 and TRBJ2-2, reads EAGVVQSPRYKIIEKKQPVAFWCNPISGHNTLYWYLQNLGQGPELLIRYENEEAVDDSQLPKDRFSAERLKGVDSTLKIQPAELGDSAVYLCASSLDGTITGELFFGEGSRLTVL.

The V gene is TRBV5-1, the J gene TRBJ2-5; the match to TRBD2 covers 11 bases. The CDR3 runs to 13 residues. J was trimmed by 3 bases and V by 7 bases; bases with no gene match: 2. Germline-derived CDR1 and CDR2 are SGHRS and YFSETQ. CDR3 in amino acids: CASGSGREETQYF. The DNA of the CDR3 is TGCGCCAGCGGTAGCGGGAGGGAAGAGACCCAGTACTTC. The complete variable domain, with remaining parts taken from reference TRBV5-1 and TRBJ2-5, reads KAGVTQTPRYLIKTRGQQVTLSCSPISGHRSVSWYQQTPGQGLQFLFEYFSETQRNKGNFPGRFSGRQFSNSRSEMNVSTLELGDSALYLCASGSGREETQYFGPGTRLLVL.

Here the CDR3 reads CASSYEGGPYEQYF. CDR3 nucleotide sequence: TGTGCCAGCTCATACGAGGGAGGCCCTTACGAGCAGTACTTC. This chain joins TRBV7-9 and TRBJ2-7; possibly TRBD2 for D (6 bases). This CDR3 has 14 residues. Trimming stripped 8 bases from V and 4 bases from J, with 18 bases between. The germline CDR1 and CDR2 sequences are SEHNR and FQNEAQ (reference sequence).

This clone was detected only a few times. The chain has TRBV6-5 and TRBJ2-1, with 8 bases identical to TRBD2. The CDR3 is made up of 15 amino acids. The V and J ends lost 3 bases and 5 bases, in that order; junction bases with no gene match: 6. CDR1 is MNHEY, CDR2 SVGAGI, per germline. As DNA, the CDR3 is TGTGCCAGCAGTTATAGCGGGACCGGCAACAATGAGCAGTTCTTC. Its translation is CASSYSGTGNNEQFF.

The chain combines TRBV7-7 with TRBJ2-2; TRBD1 might be the D (5 bases). From germline, CDR1 is SSHAT and CDR2 FNYEAQ (reference sequence). V lost 5 bases, J lost 8 bases, and 15 bases lay in between. There are 14 residues in the CDR3. CDR3 loop: CASSPNQGLGELFF. CDR3 DNA sequence: TGTGCCAGCAGCCCGAACCAGGGTTTAGGGGAGCTGTTTTTT.

The rearrangement links TRBV7-9 to TRBJ2-1, with 10 bases aligning to TRBD2. Germline V gene lookup returns CDR1 SEHNR and CDR2 FQNEAQ (reference sequence). This CDR3 spans 15 amino acids. V lost 2 bases, J lost 7 bases, and 5 bases stayed unmatched. The CDR3 region is CASSLSGRAGNEQFF. The CDR3 DNA reads as TGTGCCAGCAGCTTAAGCGGGAGGGCGGGGAATGAGCAGTTCTTC.

The rearrangement uses TRBV4-2 and TRBJ2-2; a weak D match, TRBD1 (5 bases). The germline V gene encodes CDR1 LGHNA and CDR2 YNFKEQ. V was pared by 0 bases and J by 6 bases, with 14 bases between. The length of the CDR3 is 16 residues. CDR3 bases: TGTGCCAGCAGCCAAGAGGGCCAGGGTAACGCCGGGGAGCTGTTTTTT. Translated: CASSQEGQGNAGELFF.

This clone was seen only once. V gene TRBV30 combines with J gene TRBJ2-1, with 13 bases matching TRBD2. This CDR3 has 14 amino acids. Germline CDR1 GTSNPN, CDR2 SVGIG (reference sequence). The V and J ends lost 8 bases and 7 bases, in that order; junction bases with no gene match: 8. Here the CDR3 DNA reads TGTGCCGGACGGACTAGCGGGAGTAATAATGAGCAGTTCTTC. Residues: CAGRTSGSNNEQFF.

This clone appeared many times. The rearrangement uses TRBV4-1 and TRBJ2-1, with 7 bases fitting TRBD2. This CDR3 contains 17 residues. With 4 bases clipped from V and 5 bases from J, the junction kept 14 bases outside the gene matches. Germline lookup yields CDR1 MGHRA and CDR2 YSYEKL. CDR3 residues: CASSPHKGGERDNEQFF. CDR3 coding DNA: TGCGCCAGCAGCCCACATAAGGGAGGGGAGCGGGACAATGAGCAGTTCTTC.

The table lists this clone with a count of one. The V gene is TRBV11-2, the J gene TRBJ2-3; 9 bases map to TRBD2. The CDR3 sequence is 16 residues long. CDR1 and CDR2 from the germline V gene are SGHAT and FQNNGV. V trimming: 1 base; J trimming: 4 bases; junction bases outside the gene matches: 6. CDR3 sequence (DNA): TGTGCCAGCAGCTTAGTTGGCGGGAGGGGCGCAGATACGCAGTATTTT. Its protein is CASSLVGGRGADTQYF.

The rearrangement joins TRBV7-9 to TRBJ2-7; 9 bases match TRBD1. The CDR3 runs to 18 residues. Germline V gene sequence: CDR1 SEHNR, CDR2 FQNEAQ (reference sequence). V was clipped by 0 bases and J by 5 bases; unmatched bases: 14. CDR3 in DNA: TGTGCCAGCAGCTTAGCGGGACAGGGACCCCAAGAGAAGGACGAGCAGTACTTC. The encoded protein is CASSLAGQGPQEKDEQYF.

V gene TRBV4-2 combines with J gene TRBJ2-4, with 11 bases that match TRBD2. Germline V CDR1 and CDR2: LGHNA, YNFKEQ. The CDR3 is 19 amino acids. After removal of 0 bases from V and 3 bases from J, the junction contained 10 bases not matched to a gene. CDR3 region: CASSQESPGLAARKNIQYF. CDR3 nucleotides: TGTGCCAGCAGCCAAGAGTCCCCGGGACTAGCGGCCCGCAAAAACATTCAGTACTTC.

The chain recombines TRBV20-1 with TRBJ1-2; D unresolved. This CDR3 region has 9 residues. Germline lookup yields CDR1 DFQATT and CDR2 SNEGSKA (reference sequence). The germline V and J ends were trimmed by 3 bases and 6 bases, with 2 bases remaining between them. The CDR3 protein is CSASNGYTF. For the CDR3, the DNA is TGCAGTGCTAGCAATGGCTACACCTTC.

V is TRBV7-9 and J is TRBJ2-7, with D uncertain. V was shortened by 0 bases and J by 3 bases, with 12 bases between the two germline ends. Per germline, CDR1 SEHNR and CDR2 FQNEAQ (reference sequence). This CDR3 is built from 15 residues. The CDR3 region has the DNA TGTGCCAGCAGCTTAGCCGTTGGCCGTCGCTACGAGCAGTACTTC. Translation: CASSLAVGRRYEQYF.

This clone was recorded only once. The V call is TRBV7-6, the J call TRBJ2-1; TRBD1 matches at 9 bases. The length of the CDR3 is 16 residues. The germline V gene encodes CDR1 SGHVS and CDR2 FNYEAQ. V was pared by 4 bases and J by 5 bases, with 9 bases of the junction left unmatched. The CDR3 loop reads CASSSPQDRGNNEQFF. CDR3 nucleotides: TGTGCCAGCAGCTCACCACAGGACAGGGGCAACAATGAGCAGTTCTTC.

The V call is TRBV2, the J call TRBJ1-4, with a tentative D call TRBD1 (6 bases). The germline V gene encodes CDR1 SNHLY and CDR2 FYNNEI. Trimming cost V 6 bases and J 6 bases, with 14 bases left between them. This CDR3 spans 14 amino acids. CDR3 DNA sequence: TGTGCCAGCAGCACGCGGGGGGCGCATGAAAAACTGTTTTTT. Amino acids: CASSTRGAHEKLFF.